This T cell receptor (beta chain) was identified during a study of T cell changes during pregnancy in multiple sclerosis. The CDR3 has 15 residues. Germline V gives CDR1 WNHNN, CDR2 SYGVQD (reference sequence). V dropped 3 bases and J dropped 2 bases, with 11 bases sitting between them. Using immunoSEQ multiplex PCR, the repertoire was profiled, and TCRdb retains in-frame clones only, with some absent. The profile shows tens of thousands of clones, about 92% of them singletons. This clone was picked up a small number of times. This specimen was peripheral blood, taken in the second trimester of pregnancy. This receptor was identified in a female donor with multiple sclerosis, enrolled in a pregnancy study. The chain is built from TRBV10-1 and TRBJ1-3; D is perhaps TRBD1 (6 bases). CDR3 residues: CASSESTGTGNTIYF. The CDR3 DNA is TGCGCCAGCAGTGAATCCACAGGGACTGGAAACACCATATATTTT.